These T cell receptor beta chains were read from a single sample in a study of pediatric ulcerative colitis. The method was immunoSEQ multiplex PCR; TCRdb's version includes in-frame clones alone and lacks a portion of them. The sample has 17,000 or so clones; just under 75% are singletons. The sequenced sample was gut tissue. The receptors shown here come from a girl aged 10-17 years with moderate ulcerative colitis. Each CDR3 is given with its conserved first and last residue. Fields, in order: V gene, J gene, clone size, CDR3 protein. A row's size may be missing; if present it is once, few, many or a size class.

v_call: TRBV5-1; j_call: TRBJ1-1; clone_size: -; cdr3_aa: CASHLGRGNTEAFF
v_call: TRBV7-8; j_call: TRBJ1-2; clone_size: -; cdr3_aa: CASSWTTGDGYTF
v_call: TRBV9; j_call: TRBJ2-5; clone_size: -; cdr3_aa: CASSVAPSGEGTQYF
v_call: TRBV30; j_call: TRBJ2-7; clone_size: -; cdr3_aa: CAWSVLGQYEQYF
v_call: TRBV7-2; j_call: TRBJ1-5; clone_size: -; cdr3_aa: CASSPGVRQPQHF
v_call: TRBV6-5; j_call: TRBJ1-1; clone_size: -; cdr3_aa: CASSSARWQGNTEAFF
v_call: TRBV9; j_call: TRBJ1-1; clone_size: few; cdr3_aa: CASSVGRDRGNTEAFF
v_call: TRBV5-6; j_call: TRBJ1-1; clone_size: -; cdr3_aa: CASSLISGPNTEAFF
v_call: TRBV5-1; j_call: TRBJ2-2; clone_size: -; cdr3_aa: CASSWHRANTGELFF
v_call: TRBV19; j_call: TRBJ2-1; clone_size: -; cdr3_aa: CASSPRGTSGLSSYNEQFF
v_call: TRBV7-6; j_call: TRBJ2-5; clone_size: -; cdr3_aa: CASSLGRRETQYF
v_call: TRBV28; j_call: TRBJ2-3; clone_size: few; cdr3_aa: CASRLAGDTQYF
v_call: TRBV9; j_call: TRBJ1-6; clone_size: -; cdr3_aa: CASSVEGNSPLHF
v_call: TRBV6-6; j_call: TRBJ1-1; clone_size: -; cdr3_aa: CASSYRTGDTEAFF
v_call: TRBV6-1; j_call: TRBJ1-5; clone_size: -; cdr3_aa: CASSVQVPYSNQPQHF
v_call: TRBV18; j_call: TRBJ2-7; clone_size: -; cdr3_aa: CASSWGSYEQYF